This T cell receptor beta chain was retrieved from a study of cytotoxic CD8 clonotypes in ibrutinib-treated CLL (TCRdb year 2021). As for the study more broadly: The cohort included roughly 15 treatment-naive and 11 relapsed/refractory patients; about 17 were IGHV unmutated. Responses were partial in roughly 24 patients and complete in 2; after median about 68 months follow-up, roughly 14 stayed in remission and roughly twelve progressed. Response samples were taken after a median of approximately 13 months on treatment, ranging from roughly 6 to 36 months. On average, each sample yielded about 250,000 productive templates and tens of thousands of productive rearrangements. Of the approximately 87 participants in the trial, about 26 had longitudinal samples available. Cryopreserved peripheral blood mononuclear cells were collected before treatment, at response, and at either disease progression or sustained remission. Every remission and progressive disease sample was obtained while ibrutinib was still being received by the patients. The investigation overall reported the following: At ibrutinib response clonality went up, during sustained remission it held steady, and at progression it dropped back toward baseline. Public clonotypes were found to be uncommon and were observed to contract or remain stable during treatment; the increase in clonality was shown to reflect expansion of private clonotypes at ibrutinib response. At baseline, clonality was higher than in age-matched healthy donors and showed a strong correlation with circulating CD8+ T-cell counts. Sampling times were not matched between patients in sustained remission and patients whose disease was progressing, and lymph node repertoires were not examined.

Interpreted using the paper, the time point label stands for: 12 months on ibrutinib. For TCR beta library preparation, 1.5 to 2 micrograms of genomic DNA were extracted from the cryopreserved PBMCs. Longitudinal blood samples from CLL patients on ibrutinib monotherapy were analyzed using high-throughput TCR beta sequencing. The patients were enrolled in a single-center, open-label phase 2 trial of ibrutinib monotherapy. On a MiSeq, deep resolution sequencing aimed for a depth between 1 in 1 million and 1 in 200,000 T cells, with each clonotype covered approximately 10x on average. TCR beta libraries were generated with the immunoSEQ hsTCRB Kit. The authors processed their data as follows. The data were analyzed with ImmunoSEQ Analyzer and ImmunoSEQ Data Assistant, and V, D and J gene assignments followed IMGT definitions. Clonality, with values ranging from 0 to 1, was calculated as one minus the normalized Shannon entropy of productive rearrangement frequencies. Only overrepresented clonotypes making up at least 0.05% of the repertoire of each patient were included in the public clonotype analysis. Repertoires from about a dozen age-matched healthy donors in immuneACCESS were used as clonality controls. TCRdb stores this immuneACCESS table with in-frame sequences only. Part of the clones is absent; in the studies checked, under half of the shortfall reflects unresolved V genes, and no reason is known for the rest. V, J and clone size reflect that table, while D and trimming were determined from the DNA. Recorded for this sample are 120,000 to 150,000 clones; approximately 75% of them occurred a single time. Jointly, the top ten make up less than 30% of the sample.

As concerns this clone: This receptor's antigen is unknown. There are no base qualities to consult, and no much larger clone falls within one base.

The source is a human donor with chronic lymphocytic leukemia. The sequences come from PBMCs, collected after 12 months of ibrutinib treatment.

The nucleotides read TGTGCCAGTATTAAGCTTGGGGAGCAGTACTTC. This yields the protein CASIKLGEQYF. The chain joins TRBV25-1 to TRBJ2-7; the D gene cannot be resolved reliably. Including cysteine and phenylalanine, the CDR3 has 11 amino acids. Only the CDR3 DNA is retained, 33 bases long and in frame from the first base. V sheds 9 bases and J sheds 7 bases, leaving 13 bases between their ends. CDR1 and CDR2 were assigned from the germline V gene as MGHDK and SYGVNS.